These T cell receptor beta chains were read from a single sample in a study of shared clonotypes between healthy human individuals. TCRdb's table, derived via immunoSEQ multiplex PCR, lists solely in-frame clones and lacks some. The sample consists of about 1.4 million clones, around 97% of them appearing once. Sequencing input: naive CD4+ T cells sorted from blood. The receptors here all came from a man younger than 40 in good health. CDR3s include the opening cysteine and the closing phenylalanine or tryptophan. D genes are given only for firm matches. Size values are once, few and many counts, or a class for expanded clones, and some rows have none.

j_call v_call d_call clone_size cdr3_aa cdr3_nt
TRBJ2-3 TRBV29-1 - - CSVSTLLTDTQYF TGCAGCGTTTCGACTCTTCTCACAGATACGCAGTATTTT
TRBJ2-1 TRBV9 TRBD2 - CASNVAGGTYNEQFF TGTGCCAGCAATGTGGCGGGAGGAACCTACAATGAGCAGTTCTTC
TRBJ2-3 TRBV18 TRBD2 once CASSPTLVLLAYDTQYF TGTGCCAGCTCACCGACACTAGTATTACTAGCGTACGATACGCAGTATTTT
TRBJ1-4 TRBV27 TRBD1 - CASSPSRGRGGEKLFF TGTGCCAGCAGTCCCTCCCGGGGCAGGGGGGGGGAAAAACTGTTTTTT
TRBJ2-3 TRBV7-3 TRBD2 - CASSTPMGGGTDTQYF TGTGCCAGCAGCACCCCAATGGGGGGGGGCACAGATACGCAGTATTTT
TRBJ2-7 TRBV30 - - CAWGSVPSSYEQYF TGTGCCTGGGGATCGGTGCCGTCCTCCTACGAGCAGTACTTC
TRBJ2-3 TRBV5-1 - - CASSLGENVDTQYF TGCGCCAGCAGCTTGGGTGAGAACGTTGATACGCAGTATTTT
TRBJ2-3 TRBV4-3 - once CASSQEGPRNRDTQYF TGCGCCAGCAGCCAAGAAGGTCCCCGTAACAGGGATACGCAGTATTTT
TRBJ2-1 TRBV4-3 - - CASSQGVSEDNNEQFF TGCGCCAGCAGCCAAGGGGTCAGTGAGGATAACAATGAGCAGTTCTTC
TRBJ2-7 TRBV5-6 TRBD1 - CASSFSSGQGWDEQYF TGTGCCAGCAGCTTCTCCTCCGGACAGGGTTGGGACGAGCAGTACTTC
TRBJ1-2 TRBV6-6 - - CASRENYGYTF TGTGCCAGCAGAGAAAACTATGGCTACACCTTC
TRBJ2-7 TRBV7-8 - - CASSPANSPYEQYF TGTGCCAGCAGCCCAGCAAACTCACCCTACGAGCAGTACTTC
TRBJ1-1 TRBV10-2 - - CASRTGQNTEAFF TGCGCCAGCAGGACGGGGCAGAACACTGAAGCTTTCTTT
TRBJ2-7 TRBV29-1 - - CSVGGSYEQYF TGCAGCGTTGGAGGGTCCTACGAGCAGTACTTC
TRBJ1-5 TRBV2 - - CASSEEIMSNQPQHF TGTGCCAGCAGCGAAGAGATCATGAGCAATCAGCCCCAGCATTTT
TRBJ2-7 TRBV6-5 - - CASNGDAYEQYF TGTGCCAGCAATGGTGACGCCTACGAGCAGTACTTC
TRBJ1-2 TRBV5-4 TRBD1 - CASSAGQARDGYTF TGTGCCAGCAGCGCGGGACAGGCTAGGGATGGCTACACCTTC
TRBJ2-1 TRBV20-1 - - CSASKGNEQFF TGCAGTGCTAGTAAGGGCAATGAGCAGTTCTTC
TRBJ2-7 TRBV28 - - CASSLQGTEQYF TGTGCCAGCAGTCTACAGGGAACCGAGCAGTACTTC
TRBJ1-1 TRBV29-1 TRBD1 - CSVEGTGVTEAFF TGCAGCGTTGAGGGGACAGGGGTCACTGAAGCTTTCTTT
TRBJ2-3 TRBV5-1 TRBD1 - CASSSGTGGTDTQYF TGCGCCAGCAGCTCCGGGACAGGGGGCACAGATACGCAGTATTTT
TRBJ2-1 TRBV4-3 - - CASSQVAIRTYNEQFF TGCGCCAGCAGCCAAGTCGCTATACGAACCTACAATGAGCAGTTCTTC
TRBJ2-7 TRBV5-1 TRBD1 - CASSLVGTGVHEQYF TGCGCCAGCAGCTTGGTAGGGACAGGGGTCCACGAGCAGTACTTC
TRBJ2-1 TRBV7-2 - once CASSLVEQFF TGTGCCAGCAGCTTAGTGGAGCAGTTCTTC
TRBJ2-5 TRBV19 TRBD1 once CATRTGGTETQYF TGTGCCACCCGGACAGGGGGAACGGAGACCCAGTACTTC
TRBJ1-5 TRBV5-4 - - CASSPEPGGSNQPQHF TGTGCCAGCAGCCCCGAACCCGGGGGCAGCAATCAGCCCCAGCATTTT
TRBJ2-1 TRBV14 - - CASSQVSWGGEQFF TGTGCCAGCAGCCAAGTTTCTTGGGGCGGTGAGCAGTTCTTC
TRBJ2-7 TRBV27 TRBD1 - CASRGQGWYEQYF TGTGCCAGCAGGGGACAGGGTTGGTACGAGCAGTACTTC
TRBJ2-7 TRBV9 TRBD1 - CASSGGQESYEQYF TGTGCCAGCAGCGGCGGACAGGAGTCCTACGAGCAGTACTTC
TRBJ2-7 TRBV28 TRBD2 - CASSFGTSGSYEQYF TGTGCCAGCAGTTTTGGGACTAGCGGGAGCTACGAGCAGTACTTC
TRBJ2-2 TRBV28 - - CASSFIRETGELFF TGTGCCAGCAGTTTTATCAGGGAAACCGGGGAGCTGTTTTTT
TRBJ1-4 TRBV5-4 TRBD1 - CASSSRQGENEKLFF TGTGCCAGCAGCTCCCGACAGGGAGAAAATGAAAAACTGTTTTTT
TRBJ2-7 TRBV9 - - CASSPGAKGEQYF TGTGCCAGCAGCCCCGGGGCCAAGGGAGAGCAGTACTTC
TRBJ2-7 TRBV5-1 TRBD2 - CASSLAGGPYEQYF TGCGCCAGCAGTCTAGCGGGAGGGCCGTACGAGCAGTACTTC
TRBJ2-3 TRBV18 TRBD1 once CASSQGTGQGTQYF TGTGCCAGCTCACAAGGGACAGGGCAAGGCACGCAGTATTTT
TRBJ2-2 TRBV7-6 - - CASSPSRGAGELFF TGTGCCAGCAGCCCCAGTAGGGGGGCCGGGGAGCTGTTTTTT
TRBJ1-4 TRBV28 - - CASSLGGVNEKLFF TGTGCCAGCAGTTTAGGCGGGGTCAATGAAAAACTGTTTTTT
TRBJ2-5 TRBV6-5 - - CASSGTLKGETQYF TGTGCCAGCAGTGGGACACTGAAGGGGGAGACCCAGTACTTC
TRBJ2-3 TRBV14 - - CASSYFNPRFGSSIHTQYF TGTGCCAGCAGCTACTTCAACCCCCGATTTGGGTCGAGCATACATACGCAGTATTTT
TRBJ1-2 TRBV28 - - CATGPTYGYTF TGTGCCACCGGACCGACCTATGGCTACACCTTC